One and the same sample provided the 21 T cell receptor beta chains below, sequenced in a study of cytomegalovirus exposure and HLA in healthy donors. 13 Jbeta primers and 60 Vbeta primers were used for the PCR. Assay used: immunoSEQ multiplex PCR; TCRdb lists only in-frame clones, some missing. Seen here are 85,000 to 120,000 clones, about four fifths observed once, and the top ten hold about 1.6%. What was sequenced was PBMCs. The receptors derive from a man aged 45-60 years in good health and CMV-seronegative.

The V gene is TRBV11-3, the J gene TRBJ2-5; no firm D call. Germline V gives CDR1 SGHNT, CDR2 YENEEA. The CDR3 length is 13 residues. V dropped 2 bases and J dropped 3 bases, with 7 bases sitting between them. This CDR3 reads CASSLSSEETQYF. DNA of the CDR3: TGTGCCAGCAGCTTATCTTCTGAAGAGACCCAGTACTTC. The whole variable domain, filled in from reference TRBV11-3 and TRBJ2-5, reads EAGVVQSPRYKIIEKKQPVAFWCNPISGHNTLYWYLQNLGQGPELLIRYENEEAVDDSQLPKDRFSAERLKGVDSTLKIQPAELGDSAVYLCASSLSSEETQYFGPGTRLLVL.

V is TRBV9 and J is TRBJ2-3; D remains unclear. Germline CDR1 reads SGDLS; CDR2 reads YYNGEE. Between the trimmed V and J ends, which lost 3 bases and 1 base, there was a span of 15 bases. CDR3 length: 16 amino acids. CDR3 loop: CASSALTSSGTDTQYF. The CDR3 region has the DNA TGTGCCAGCAGCGCTCTTACCTCGAGCGGCACAGATACGCAGTATTTT. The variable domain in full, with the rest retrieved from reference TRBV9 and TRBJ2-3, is DSGVTQTPKHLITATGQRVTLRCSPRSGDLSVYWYQQSLDQGLQFLIQYYNGEERAKGNILERFSAQQFPDLHSELNLSSLELGDSALYFCASSALTSSGTDTQYFGPGTRLTVL.

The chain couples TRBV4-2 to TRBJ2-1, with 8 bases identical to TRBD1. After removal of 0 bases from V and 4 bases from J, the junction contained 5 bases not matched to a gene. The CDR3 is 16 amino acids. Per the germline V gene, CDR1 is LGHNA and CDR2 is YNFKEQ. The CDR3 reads CASSQDHRGDYNEQFF. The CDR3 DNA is TGTGCCAGCAGCCAAGATCACAGGGGGGATTACAATGAGCAGTTCTTC.

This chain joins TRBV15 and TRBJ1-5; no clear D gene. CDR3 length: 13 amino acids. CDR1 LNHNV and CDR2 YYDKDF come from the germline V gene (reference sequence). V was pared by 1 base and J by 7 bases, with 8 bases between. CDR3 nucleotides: TGTGCCACCAGCAGAGTGGAGAGGCAGCCCCAGCATTTT. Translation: CATSRVERQPQHF.

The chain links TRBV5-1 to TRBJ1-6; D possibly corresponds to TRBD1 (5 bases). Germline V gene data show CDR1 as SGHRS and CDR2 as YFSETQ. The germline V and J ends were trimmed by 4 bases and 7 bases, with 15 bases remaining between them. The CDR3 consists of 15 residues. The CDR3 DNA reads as TGCGCCAGCAGCCTGACCAGGGTTGCAAATTCACCCCTCCACTTT. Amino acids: CASSLTRVANSPLHF.

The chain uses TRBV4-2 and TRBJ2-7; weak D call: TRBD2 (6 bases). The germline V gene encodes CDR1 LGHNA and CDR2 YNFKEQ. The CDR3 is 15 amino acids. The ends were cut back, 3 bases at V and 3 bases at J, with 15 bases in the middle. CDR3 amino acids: CASSHRWGENYEQYF. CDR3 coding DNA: TGTGCCAGCAGCCACAGATGGGGGGAAAACTACGAGCAGTACTTC.

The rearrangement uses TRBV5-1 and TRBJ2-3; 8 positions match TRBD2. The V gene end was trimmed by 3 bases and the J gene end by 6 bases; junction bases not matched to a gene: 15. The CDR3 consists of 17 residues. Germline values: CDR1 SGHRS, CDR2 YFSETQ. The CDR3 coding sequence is TGCGCCAGCAGCTCTCAGCTAGGAGCGGGGGAGGGGGATACGCAGTATTTT. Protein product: CASSSQLGAGEGDTQYF.

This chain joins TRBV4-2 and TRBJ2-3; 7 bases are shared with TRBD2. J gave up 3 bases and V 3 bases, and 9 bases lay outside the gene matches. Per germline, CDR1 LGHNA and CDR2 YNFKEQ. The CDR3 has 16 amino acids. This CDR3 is CASSQEAGPGTDTQYF. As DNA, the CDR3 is TGTGCCAGCAGCCAGGAAGCGGGGCCAGGGACAGATACGCAGTATTTT.

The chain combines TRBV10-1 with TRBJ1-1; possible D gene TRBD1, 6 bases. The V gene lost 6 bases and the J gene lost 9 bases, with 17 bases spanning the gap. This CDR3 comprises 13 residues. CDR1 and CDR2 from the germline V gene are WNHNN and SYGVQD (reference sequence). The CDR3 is CASSFSSGTKAFF. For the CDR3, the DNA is TGCGCCAGCAGCTTTTCGTCCGGGACAAAAGCTTTCTTT.

The CDR3 loop reads CASTRDGLYEQYV. The CDR3 DNA follows: TGTGCCAGCACTAGAGACGGACTCTACGAGCAGTACGTC. The chain links TRBV2 to TRBJ2-7; D is possibly TRBD2 (5 bases). Trimming cost V 7 bases and J 3 bases, with 13 bases left between them. Per germline, CDR1 SNHLY and CDR2 FYNNEI. The CDR3 length is 13 residues.

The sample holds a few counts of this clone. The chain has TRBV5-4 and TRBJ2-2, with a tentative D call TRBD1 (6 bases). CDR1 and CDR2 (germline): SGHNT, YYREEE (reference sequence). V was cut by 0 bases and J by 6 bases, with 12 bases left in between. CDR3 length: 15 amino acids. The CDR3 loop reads CASSLGTDYSGELFF. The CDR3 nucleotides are TGTGCCAGCAGCTTGGGGACAGACTATTCCGGGGAGCTGTTTTTT.

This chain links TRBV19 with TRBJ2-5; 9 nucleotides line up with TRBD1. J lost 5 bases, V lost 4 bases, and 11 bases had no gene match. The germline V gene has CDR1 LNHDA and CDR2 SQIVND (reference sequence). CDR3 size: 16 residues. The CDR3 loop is CASSTSGDREGETQYF. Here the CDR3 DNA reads TGTGCCAGTAGTACCTCGGGGGACAGGGAGGGGGAGACCCAGTACTTC.

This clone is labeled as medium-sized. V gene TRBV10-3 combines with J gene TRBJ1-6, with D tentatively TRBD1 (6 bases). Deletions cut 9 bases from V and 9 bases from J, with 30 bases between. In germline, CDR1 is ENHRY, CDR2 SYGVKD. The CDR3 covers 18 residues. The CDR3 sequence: CAIGGYLGERMGASPLHF. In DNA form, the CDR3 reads TGTGCCATTGGGGGTTACCTCGGGGAACGCATGGGGGCTTCACCCCTCCACTTT.

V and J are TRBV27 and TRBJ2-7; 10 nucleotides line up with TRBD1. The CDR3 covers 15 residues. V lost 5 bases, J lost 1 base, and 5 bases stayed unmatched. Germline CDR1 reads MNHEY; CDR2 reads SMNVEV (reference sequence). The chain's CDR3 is CASSGRTGGSYEQYF. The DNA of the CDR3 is TGTGCCAGCAGTGGACGGACAGGGGGGTCCTACGAGCAGTACTTC.

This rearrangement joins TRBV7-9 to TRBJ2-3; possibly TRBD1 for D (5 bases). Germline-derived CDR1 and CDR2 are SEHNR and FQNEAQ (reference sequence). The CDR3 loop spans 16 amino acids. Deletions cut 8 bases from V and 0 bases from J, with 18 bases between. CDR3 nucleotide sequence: TGTGCCAGCCTCAAGGGGTCCAACCCTAGCACAGATACGCAGTATTTT. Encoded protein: CASLKGSNPSTDTQYF.

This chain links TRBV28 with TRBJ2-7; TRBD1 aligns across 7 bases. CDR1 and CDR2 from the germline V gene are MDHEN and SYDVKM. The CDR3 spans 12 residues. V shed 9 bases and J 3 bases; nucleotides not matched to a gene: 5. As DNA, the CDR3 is TGTGCCAGGAACAGGGGATTCTACGAGCAGTACGTC. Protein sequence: CARNRGFYEQYV.

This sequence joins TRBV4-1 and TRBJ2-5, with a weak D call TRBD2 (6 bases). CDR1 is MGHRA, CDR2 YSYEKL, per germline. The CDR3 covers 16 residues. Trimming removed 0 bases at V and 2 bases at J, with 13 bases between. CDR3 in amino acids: CASSQEWAGLQETQYF. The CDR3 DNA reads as TGCGCCAGCAGCCAAGAATGGGCGGGACTTCAAGAGACCCAGTACTTC.

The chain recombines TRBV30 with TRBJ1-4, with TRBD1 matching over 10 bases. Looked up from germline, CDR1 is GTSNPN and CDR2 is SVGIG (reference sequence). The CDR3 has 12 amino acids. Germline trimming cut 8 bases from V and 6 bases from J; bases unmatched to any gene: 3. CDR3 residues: CARGQGDEKLFF. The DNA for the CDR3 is TGTGCCCGCGGACAGGGGGATGAAAAACTGTTTTTT.

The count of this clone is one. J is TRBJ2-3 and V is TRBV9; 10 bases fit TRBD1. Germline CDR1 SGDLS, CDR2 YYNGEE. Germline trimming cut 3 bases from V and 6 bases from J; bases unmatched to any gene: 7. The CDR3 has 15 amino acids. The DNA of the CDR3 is TGTGCCAGCAGCGAAACCGGGACAGGGGTCGATACGCAGTATTTT. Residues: CASSETGTGVDTQYF.

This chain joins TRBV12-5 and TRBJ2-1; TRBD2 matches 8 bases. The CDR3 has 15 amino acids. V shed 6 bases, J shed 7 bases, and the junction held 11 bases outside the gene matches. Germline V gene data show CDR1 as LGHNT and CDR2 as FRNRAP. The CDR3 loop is CASGDGGATLNEQFF. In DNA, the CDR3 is TGTGCTAGTGGGGACGGGGGGGCAACTCTAAATGAGCAGTTCTTC.

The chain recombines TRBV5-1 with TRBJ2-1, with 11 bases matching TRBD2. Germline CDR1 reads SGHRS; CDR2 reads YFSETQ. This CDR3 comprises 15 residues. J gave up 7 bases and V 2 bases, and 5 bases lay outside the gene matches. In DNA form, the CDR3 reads TGCGCCAGCAGCTTATTAGCGGGGGGGCCGAATGAGCAGTTCTTC. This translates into CASSLLAGGPNEQFF. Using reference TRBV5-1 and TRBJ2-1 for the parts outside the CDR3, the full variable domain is KAGVTQTPRYLIKTRGQQVTLSCSPISGHRSVSWYQQTPGQGLQFLFEYFSETQRNKGNFPGRFSGRQFSNSRSEMNVSTLELGDSALYLCASSLLAGGPNEQFFGPGTRLTVL.